The text below deals with one T cell receptor (beta chain). This entry belongs to a study of blood T cell repertoires in COVID-19. Study-wide context: Whether acute or convalescent, the COVID-19 samples came from the United States, Italy and Spain. T cells, B-cell-depleted T cells, or PBMCs supplied cDNA or gDNA.

The CDR3 is 13 amino acids. Germline CDR1 and CDR2: SNHLY and FYNNEI. J lost 5 bases, V lost 8 bases, and 6 bases had no gene match. How the authors handled the data: Reference gene primer amplification gave nucleated cell count estimates. Clones were read by immunoSEQ multiplex PCR, and TCRdb kept only the in-frame ones, dropping some. From that table come the V and J calls and clone size; the DNA was used to work out D and trimming. The sample has 120,000 or so clones; roughly 85% are singletons. The chain employs TRBV2 and TRBJ2-5; 9 nucleotides align to TRBD1. This TCR came from a human donor in a cohort sampled during active COVID-19. The specimen sequenced was peripheral blood. CDR3 sequence: CASPDRGQETQYF. The CDR3 nucleotides read TGTGCCAGCCCGGACAGGGGACAGGAGACCCAGTACTTC.